This T cell receptor beta chain was captured by sequencing in a study of PD-L1 blockade in urothelial cancer. Looking at the study overall: The median number of T cells present in blood samples was some 140,000.

Libraries were prepared by immunoSEQ multiplex PCR; TCRdb keeps only in-frame clonotypes and omits some of them. The table lists just under 30,000 clones, 87% of them singletons. Enrolled patients showed locally advanced or metastatic urothelial carcinoma. Trimming cost V 0 bases and J 4 bases, with 10 bases left between them. The CDR3 covers 14 residues. Germline V gene lookup returns CDR1 SGHRS and CDR2 YFSETQ. This chain connects TRBV5-1 to TRBJ1-2, with D hard to call. This TCR derives from a man aged 50-59 years with urothelial cancer. The source material was PBMCs, sampled around atezolizumab (anti-PD-L1) treatment. CDR3 nucleotides: TGCGCCAGCAGCTTGGGAGGGAGCCCCTATGGCTACACCTTC. It yields the protein CASSLGGSPYGYTF.